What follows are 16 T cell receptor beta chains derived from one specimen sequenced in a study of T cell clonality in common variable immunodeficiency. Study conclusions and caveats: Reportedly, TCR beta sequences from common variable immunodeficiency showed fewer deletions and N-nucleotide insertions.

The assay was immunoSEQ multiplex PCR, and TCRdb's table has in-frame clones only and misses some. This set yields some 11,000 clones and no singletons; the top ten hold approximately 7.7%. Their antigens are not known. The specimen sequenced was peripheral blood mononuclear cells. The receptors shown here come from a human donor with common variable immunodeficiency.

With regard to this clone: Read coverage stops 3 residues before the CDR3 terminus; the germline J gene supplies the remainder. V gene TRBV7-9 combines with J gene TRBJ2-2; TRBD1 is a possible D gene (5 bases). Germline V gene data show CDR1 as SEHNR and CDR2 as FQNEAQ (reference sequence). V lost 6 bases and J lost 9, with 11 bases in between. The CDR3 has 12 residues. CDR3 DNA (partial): TGTGCCAGCAGGCCGCAGGGTTGGGAG. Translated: CASRPQGWE. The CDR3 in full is CASRPQGWELFF.

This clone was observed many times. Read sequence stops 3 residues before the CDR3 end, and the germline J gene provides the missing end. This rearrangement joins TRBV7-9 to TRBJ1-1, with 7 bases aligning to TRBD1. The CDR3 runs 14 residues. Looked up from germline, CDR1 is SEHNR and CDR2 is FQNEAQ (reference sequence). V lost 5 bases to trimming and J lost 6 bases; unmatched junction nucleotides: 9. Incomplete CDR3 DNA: TGTGCCAGCAGCCCAAGGGGGCGCTTTTCTGAA. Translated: CASSPRGRFSE. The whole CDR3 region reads CASSPRGRFSEAFF.

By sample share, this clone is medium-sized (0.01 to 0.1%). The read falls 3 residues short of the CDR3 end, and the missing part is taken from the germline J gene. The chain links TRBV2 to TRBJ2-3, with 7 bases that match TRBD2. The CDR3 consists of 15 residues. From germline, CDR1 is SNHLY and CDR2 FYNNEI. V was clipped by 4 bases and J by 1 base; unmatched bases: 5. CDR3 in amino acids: CASSVGGGGTDTQYF. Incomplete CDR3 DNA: TGTGCCAGCAGTGTCGGCGGGGGAGGCACAGATACG.

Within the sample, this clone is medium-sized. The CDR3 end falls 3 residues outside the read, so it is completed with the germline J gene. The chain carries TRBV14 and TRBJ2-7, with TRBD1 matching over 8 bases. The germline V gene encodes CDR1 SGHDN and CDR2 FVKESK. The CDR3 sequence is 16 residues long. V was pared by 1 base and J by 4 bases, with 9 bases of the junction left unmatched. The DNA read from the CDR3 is TGTGCCAGCAGCCAAGTATTCCAGGGGGCAGAATACGAG. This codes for CASSQVFQGAEYE. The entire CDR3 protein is CASSQVFQGAEYEQYF.

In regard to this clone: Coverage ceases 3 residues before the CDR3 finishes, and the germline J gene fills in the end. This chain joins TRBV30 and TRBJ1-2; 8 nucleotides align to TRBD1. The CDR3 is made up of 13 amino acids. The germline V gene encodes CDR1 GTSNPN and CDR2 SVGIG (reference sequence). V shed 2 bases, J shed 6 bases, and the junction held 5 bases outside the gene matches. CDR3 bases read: TGTGCCTGGAGTTTGACAGGGGTGGATGGC. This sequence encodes CAWSLTGVDG. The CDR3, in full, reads CAWSLTGVDGYTF.

The sequenced part of the CDR3 DNA is TGTGCCAGCAGCTTCACAGGGGGCTACGAG. Amino acid sequence: CASSFTGGYE. The entire CDR3 reads CASSFTGGYEQYF. V is TRBV11-2 and J is TRBJ2-7; TRBD1 matches at 8 bases. The read falls 3 residues short of the CDR3 end, and the missing part is taken from the germline J gene. Per germline, CDR1 SGHAT and CDR2 FQNNGV. The CDR3 loop spans 13 amino acids. V lost 3 bases and J lost 3; bases outside the gene matches: 1.

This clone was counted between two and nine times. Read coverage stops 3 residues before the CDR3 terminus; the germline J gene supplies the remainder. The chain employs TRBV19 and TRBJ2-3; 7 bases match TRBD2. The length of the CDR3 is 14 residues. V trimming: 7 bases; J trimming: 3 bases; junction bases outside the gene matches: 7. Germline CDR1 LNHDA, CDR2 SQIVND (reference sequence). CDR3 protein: CASTRSGNTDTQYF. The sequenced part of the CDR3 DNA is TGTGCCAGTACGAGGAGCGGGAATACAGATACG.

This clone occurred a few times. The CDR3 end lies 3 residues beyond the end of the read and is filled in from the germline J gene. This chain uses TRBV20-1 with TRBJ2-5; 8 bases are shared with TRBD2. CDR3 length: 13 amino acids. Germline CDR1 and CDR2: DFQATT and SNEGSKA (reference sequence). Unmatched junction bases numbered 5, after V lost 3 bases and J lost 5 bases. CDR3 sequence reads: CSASGGAGETQYF. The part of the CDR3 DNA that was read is TGCAGTGCTAGCGGGGGGGCAGGGGAGACC.

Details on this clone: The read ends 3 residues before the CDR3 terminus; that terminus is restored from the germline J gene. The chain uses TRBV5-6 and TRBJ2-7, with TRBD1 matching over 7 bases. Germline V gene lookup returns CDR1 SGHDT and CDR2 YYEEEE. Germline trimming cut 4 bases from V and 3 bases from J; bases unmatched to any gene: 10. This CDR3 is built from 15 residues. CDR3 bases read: TGTGCCAGCAGCCGTACAGGGGACCCTTACTACGAG. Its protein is CASSRTGDPYYE. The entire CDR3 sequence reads CASSRTGDPYYEQYF. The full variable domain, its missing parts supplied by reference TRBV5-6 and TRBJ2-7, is DAGVTQSPTHLIKTRGQQVTLRCSPKSGHDTVSWYQQALGQGPQFIFQYYEEEERQRGNFPDRFSGHQFPNYSSELNVNALLLGDSALYLCASSRTGDPYYEQYFGPGTRLTVT.

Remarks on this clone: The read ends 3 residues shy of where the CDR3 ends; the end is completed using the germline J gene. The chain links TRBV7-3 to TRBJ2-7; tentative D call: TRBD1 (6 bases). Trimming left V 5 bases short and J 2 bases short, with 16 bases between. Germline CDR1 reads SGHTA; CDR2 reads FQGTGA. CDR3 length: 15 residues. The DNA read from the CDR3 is TGTGCCAGCAGCACCTACCCGGACAGAACCTACGAG. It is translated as CASSTYPDRTYE. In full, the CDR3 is CASSTYPDRTYEQYF.

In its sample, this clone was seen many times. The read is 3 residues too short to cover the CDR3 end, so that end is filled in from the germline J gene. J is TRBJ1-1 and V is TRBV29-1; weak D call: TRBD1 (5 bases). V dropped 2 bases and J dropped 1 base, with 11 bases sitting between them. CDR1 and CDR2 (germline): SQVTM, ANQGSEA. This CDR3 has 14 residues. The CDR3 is CSVEIRVRNTEAFF. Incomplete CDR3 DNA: TGCAGCGTTGAAATCAGGGTCAGGAACACTGAA.

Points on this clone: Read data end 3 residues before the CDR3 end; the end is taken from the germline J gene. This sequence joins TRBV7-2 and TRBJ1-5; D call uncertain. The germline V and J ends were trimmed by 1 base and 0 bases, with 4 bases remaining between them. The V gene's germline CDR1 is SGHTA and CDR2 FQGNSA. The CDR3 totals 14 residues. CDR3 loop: CASSLVYSNQPQHF. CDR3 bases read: TGTGCCAGCAGCTTAGTTTATAGCAATCAGCCC.

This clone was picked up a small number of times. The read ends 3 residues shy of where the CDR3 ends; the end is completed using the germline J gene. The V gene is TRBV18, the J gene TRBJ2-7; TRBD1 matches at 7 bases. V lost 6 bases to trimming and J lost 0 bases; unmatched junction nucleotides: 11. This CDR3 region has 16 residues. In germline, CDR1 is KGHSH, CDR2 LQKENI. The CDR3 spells CASSRRQGLGSYEQYF. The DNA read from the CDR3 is TGTGCCAGCTCTAGGAGACAGGGCCTGGGCTCCTACGAG. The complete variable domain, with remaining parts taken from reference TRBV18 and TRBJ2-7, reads NAGVMQNPRHLVRRRGQEARLRCSPMKGHSHVYWYRQLPEEGLKFMVYLQKENIIDESGMPKERFSAEFPKEGPSILRIQQVVRGDSAAYFCASSRRQGLGSYEQYFGPGTRLTVT.

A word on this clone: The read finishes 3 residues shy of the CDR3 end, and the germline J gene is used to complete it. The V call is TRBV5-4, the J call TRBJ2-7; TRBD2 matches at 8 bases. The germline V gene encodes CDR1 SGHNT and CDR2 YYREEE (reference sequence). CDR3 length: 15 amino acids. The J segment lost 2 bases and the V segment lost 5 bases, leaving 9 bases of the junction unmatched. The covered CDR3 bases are TGTGCCAGCAGGAGCGGGCGGGGGGTTGCCTACGAG. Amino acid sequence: CASRSGRGVAYE. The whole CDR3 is CASRSGRGVAYEQYF. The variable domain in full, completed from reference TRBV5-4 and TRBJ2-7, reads ETGVTQSPTHLIKTRGQQVTLRCSSQSGHNTVSWYQQALGQGPQFIFQYYREEENGRGNFPPRFSGLQFPNYSSELNVNALELDDSALYLCASRSGRGVAYEQYFGPGTRLTVT.

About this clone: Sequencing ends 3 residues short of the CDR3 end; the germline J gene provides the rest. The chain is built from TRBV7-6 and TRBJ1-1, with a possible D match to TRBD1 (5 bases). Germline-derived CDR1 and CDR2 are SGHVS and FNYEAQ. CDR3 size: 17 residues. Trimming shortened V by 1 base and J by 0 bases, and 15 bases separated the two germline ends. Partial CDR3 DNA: TGTGCCAGCAGCTTAGTGGCAGGGAAAATCATGAACACTGAA. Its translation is CASSLVAGKIMNTE. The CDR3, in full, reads CASSLVAGKIMNTEAFF.

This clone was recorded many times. The CDR3 DNA, read in part, is TGTGCCAGCAGCCAAACAGCGGTGGACTACGAG. Protein product: CASSQTAVDYE. The entire CDR3 reads CASSQTAVDYEQYF. The V gene is TRBV3-1 (or the pseudogene TRBV3-2), the J gene TRBJ2-7, with D possibly being TRBD2 (5 bases). The read halts 3 residues ahead of the CDR3 end, with the missing end drawn from the germline J gene. V dropped 2 bases and J dropped 3 bases, with 11 bases sitting between them. The V gene's germline CDR1 is LGHDT and CDR2 YNNKEL (reference sequence). This CDR3 spans 14 amino acids.